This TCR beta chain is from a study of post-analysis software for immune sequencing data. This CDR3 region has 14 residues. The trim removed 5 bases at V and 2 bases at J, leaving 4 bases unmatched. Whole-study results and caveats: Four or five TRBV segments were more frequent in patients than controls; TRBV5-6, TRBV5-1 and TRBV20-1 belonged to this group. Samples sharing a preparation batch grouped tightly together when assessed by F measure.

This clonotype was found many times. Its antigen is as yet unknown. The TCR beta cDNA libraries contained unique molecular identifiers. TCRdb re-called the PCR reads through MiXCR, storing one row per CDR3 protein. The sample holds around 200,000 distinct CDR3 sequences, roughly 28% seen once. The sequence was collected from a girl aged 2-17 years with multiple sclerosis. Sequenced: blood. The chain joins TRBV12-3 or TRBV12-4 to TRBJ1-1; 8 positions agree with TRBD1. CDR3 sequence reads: CASSPGQGNTEAFF. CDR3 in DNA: TGTGCCAGCAGTCCCGGACAGGGAAACACTGAAGCTTTCTTT.